The 7 T cell receptor beta chains reported below all come from one sample, sequenced in a study of T cell repertoires in cytomegalovirus infection. TCRdb reanalysed the reads using MiXCR and keeps one entry per CDR3 protein. The table lists about 600,000 distinct CDR3 sequences, around 24% of them singletons, with 7.5% to 9% in the top ten. The sample comprised CD8+ T cells from PBMCs. The receptors come from a human donor in good health (CMV status not recorded). Some clones in this sample may be carry-over from other donors' samples.

This clonotype was recorded at least ten times. The chain couples TRBV27 to TRBJ2-5; D gene ambiguous. The CDR3 contains 13 residues. The V end was cut by 6 bases, the J end by 2 bases, with 10 bases between. CDR1 is MNHEY and CDR2 is SMNVEV in the germline V gene (reference sequence). The CDR3 coding sequence is TGTGCCAGCAGCTCCCTGGGGCAAGAGACCCAGTACTTC. Encoded protein: CASSSLGQETQYF.

At least ten counts were recorded for this clonotype. The V gene is TRBV7-2, the J gene TRBJ2-7, with a weak D call TRBD2 (6 bases). Trimming removed 0 bases from V and 5 bases from J, with 14 bases in between. Germline V lookup: CDR1 SGHTA, CDR2 FQGNSA. The CDR3 is 15 residues long. CDR3 sequence: CASSLAGGSPDEQYV. The CDR3 DNA reads TGTGCCAGCAGCTTAGCGGGGGGTTCTCCTGACGAGCAGTACGTC.

This chain connects TRBV4-1 to TRBJ2-1; 8 bases match TRBD2. This CDR3 region has 15 residues. V lost 4 bases and J lost 7; bases outside the gene matches: 9. The germline CDR1 and CDR2 sequences are MGHRA and YSYEKL. CDR3 amino acids: CASSPTPGGGNEQFF. The CDR3 DNA reads TGCGCCAGCAGCCCCACCCCCGGGGGGGGAAATGAGCAGTTCTTC.

This clonotype was observed at least ten times. The chain combines TRBV7-9 with TRBJ1-1; weak D call: TRBD1 (6 bases). CDR1 is SEHNR, CDR2 FQNEAQ, per germline (reference sequence). V was trimmed by 4 bases and J by 7 bases, leaving 13 bases between them. This CDR3 is built from 13 residues. This chain's CDR3 is CASSSQDSGEAFF. CDR3 sequence (DNA): TGTGCCAGCAGCTCCCAGGACAGCGGTGAAGCTTTCTTT. The full variable domain, in which reference TRBV7-9 and TRBJ1-1 provide the parts outside the CDR3, is DTGVSQNPRHKITKRGQNVTFRCDPISEHNRLYWYRQTLGQGPEFLTYFQNEAQLEKSRLLSDRFSAERPKGSFSTLEIQRTEQGDSAMYLCASSSQDSGEAFFGQGTRLTVV.

This clonotype was counted between two and nine times. The chain is built from TRBV5-5 and TRBJ2-5; a weak D match, TRBD1 (5 bases). The CDR3 runs to 14 residues. CDR1 SGHKS and CDR2 YYEKEE come from the germline V gene (reference sequence). Trimming left V 0 bases short and J 5 bases short, with 11 bases between. The CDR3 DNA sequence: TGTGCCAGCAGCTTGGAAGGACATGGGGAGACCCAGTACTTC. This sequence encodes CASSLEGHGETQYF.

This clonotype was seen many times. This chain connects TRBV7-9 to TRBJ2-7, with TRBD1 identical over 9 bases. This CDR3 region has 15 residues. With V trimmed by 5 bases and J by 3 bases, 8 bases remained unmatched. Germline CDR1 and CDR2: SEHNR and FQNEAQ (reference sequence). DNA of the CDR3: TGTGCCAGCAGCCCCCGGACAGGGGCTCTCTACGAGCAGTACTTC. It translates to CASSPRTGALYEQYF.

This clonotype has more than one count but fewer than ten. This chain uses TRBV28 with TRBJ2-3; TRBD2 might be the D (6 bases). Trimming left V 8 bases short and J 2 bases short, with 20 bases between. CDR3 length equals 16 residues. CDR1 is MDHEN, CDR2 SYDVKM, per germline. CDR3 sequence (DNA): TGTGCCAGCCGCCCAGGAGGGGCGCGGGTCACAGATACGCAGTATTTT. As protein: CASRPGGARVTDTQYF.